This T cell receptor (beta chain) stems from a study of T cell responses to AZD1222 COVID-19 vaccine. The length of the CDR3 is 15 residues. Trimming removed 1 base from V and 6 bases from J; junction bases left unmatched: 7. The germline gives CDR1 LNHNV, CDR2 YYDKDF (reference sequence). Study-wide results and limits: It should be noted that donors were predominantly white British and more often female, and clonal diversity was possibly underestimated. CD4 TCRs associated with vaccination spanned spike, dominating at 160-218 and 743-854. Close to half of all spike-specific TCRs reportedly target regions of the variants that are unmutated. Every sample of the repertoires postdated the peak T cell response.

Clones were read by immunoSEQ multiplex PCR, and TCRdb kept only the in-frame ones, dropping some. The repertoire holds approximately 200,000 clones, with about nine tenths as singletons. On this clone itself: The antigen is unknown.

The sample was peripheral blood, taken on day 0 of MenACWY control vaccination. This sequence was found in an adult in good health. This sequence joins TRBV15 and TRBJ2-7, with 9 bases identical to TRBD1. CDR3 nucleotide sequence: TGTGCCACCAGCAGAGGGGGACAGGGAAACGGCGAGCAGTACTTC. It encodes CATSRGGQGNGEQYF. Together with reference TRBV15 and TRBJ2-7, the CDR3 gives the full variable domain: DAMVIQNPRYQVTQFGKPVTLSCSQTLNHNVMYWYQQKSSQAPKLLFHYYDKDFNNEADTPDNFQSRRPNTSFCFLDIRSPGLGDTAMYLCATSRGGQGNGEQYFGPGTRLTVT.